The 26 T cell receptor beta chains presented below share a single source sample, sequenced in a study of shared clonotypes between healthy human individuals. Using immunoSEQ multiplex PCR, the repertoire was profiled, and TCRdb retains in-frame clones only, with some absent. The sample lists over a million clones; around 97% were seen once. The specimen was naive CD4+ T cells sorted from blood. The subset was: CD45RA+ positively selected. Every receptor here comes from a man aged 25 to 40 in good health.

The chain recombines TRBV6-1 with TRBJ2-7; no clear D. Per the germline V gene, CDR1 is MNHNS and CDR2 is SASEGT. V gave up 6 bases and J gave up 4 bases, with 10 bases separating them. This CDR3 contains 12 residues. The CDR3 DNA follows: TGTGCCAGCAGGAACTCTCGTTACGAGCAGTACTTC. Its translation is CASRNSRYEQYF.

This clone was observed once. The V and J genes are TRBV30 and TRBJ2-7, with D hard to call. The V gene lost 0 bases and the J gene lost 2 bases, with 8 bases spanning the gap. Germline V gene sequence: CDR1 GTSNPN, CDR2 SVGIG (reference sequence). CDR3 length equals 13 residues. DNA for the CDR3: TGTGCCTGGAGTGTAGGGCAGCCCTACGAGCAGTACTTC. Its protein is CAWSVGQPYEQYF.

The chain joins TRBV2 to TRBJ2-2, with 14 bases lining up with TRBD2. V was pared by 6 bases and J by 1 base, with 7 bases of the junction left unmatched. The germline V gene has CDR1 SNHLY and CDR2 FYNNEI. CDR3 length: 18 amino acids. The CDR3 sequence is CASRTGTSGRRNTGELFF. CDR3 coding DNA: TGTGCCAGCAGAACCGGGACTAGCGGGAGAAGGAACACCGGGGAGCTGTTTTTT.

V gene TRBV4-1 combines with J gene TRBJ2-3; 13 bases are a match to TRBD2. The V segment lost 1 base and the J segment 1 base; nucleotides outside the gene matches: 8. CDR3 size: 19 residues. Germline loops: CDR1 MGHRA, CDR2 YSYEKL. CDR3 residues: CASSQAGGLAGIGTDTQYF. In DNA form, the CDR3 reads TGCGCCAGCAGCCAAGCAGGGGGACTAGCGGGAATTGGCACAGATACGCAGTATTTT.

The chain recombines TRBV7-2 with TRBJ2-5, with TRBD2 identical over 14 bases. After removal of 4 bases from V and 4 bases from J, the junction contained 5 bases not matched to a gene. This CDR3 contains 16 residues. The germline V gene encodes CDR1 SGHTA and CDR2 FQGNSA. This CDR3 is CASSSGLAGVRETQYF. The CDR3 nucleotides read TGTGCCAGCAGCTCGGGACTAGCGGGAGTGAGAGAGACCCAGTACTTC.

This clone was observed once. The J gene is TRBJ2-1, the V gene TRBV7-2, with D unresolved. This CDR3 has 12 amino acids. Trimming pared 2 bases from V and 7 bases from J, leaving 6 bases between. Per germline, CDR1 SGHTA and CDR2 FQGNSA. CDR3 in amino acids: CASSLYQNEQFF. Here the CDR3 DNA reads TGTGCCAGCAGCTTATACCAGAATGAGCAGTTCTTC.

The J gene is TRBJ1-5, the V gene TRBV27; no clear D gene. Trimming removed 2 bases at V and 6 bases at J, with 8 bases between. The CDR3 sequence is 13 residues long. The germline V gene encodes CDR1 MNHEY and CDR2 SMNVEV (reference sequence). In DNA, the CDR3 is TGTGCCAGCAGTTTAGCCGGTGGTCAGCCCCAGCATTTT. Translation: CASSLAGGQPQHF.

This clone was observed a single time. This chain links TRBV6-1 with TRBJ2-2; TRBD2 matches 7 bases. V shed 8 bases, J shed 1 base, and the junction held 7 bases outside the gene matches. CDR1 and CDR2 (germline): MNHNS, SASEGT. This CDR3 has 15 residues. CDR3 residues: CASGGVDRNTGELFF. CDR3 nucleotides: TGTGCCAGCGGGGGGGTTGACAGGAACACCGGGGAGCTGTTTTTT.

This clone was seen a single time. The chain combines TRBV10-2 with TRBJ2-3; the D is unclear. V was cut by 5 bases and J by 0 bases, with 9 bases left in between. The length of the CDR3 is 14 residues. Per the germline V gene, CDR1 is WSHSY and CDR2 is SAAADI. CDR3 in DNA: TGCGCCAGCAGTAGGTTCCCTAGCACAGATACGCAGTATTTT. Its protein product is CASSRFPSTDTQYF.

J is TRBJ2-5 and V is TRBV25-1; D remains ambiguous. V was trimmed by 2 bases and J by 2 bases, leaving 9 bases between them. From germline, CDR1 is MGHDK and CDR2 SYGVNS. CDR3 length: 14 residues. The CDR3 is CASSERRIQETQYF. Written as DNA, the CDR3 is TGTGCCAGCAGTGAACGACGGATACAAGAGACCCAGTACTTC.

The V gene is TRBV6-1, the J gene TRBJ1-2; possibly TRBD1 for D (6 bases). In germline, CDR1 is MNHNS, CDR2 SASEGT. This CDR3 is 11 amino acids long. The V and J ends lost 8 bases and 4 bases respectively, with 8 bases between them. CDR3 DNA: TGTGCCAGCCGGACAGTCTATGGCTACACCTTC. It codes for CASRTVYGYTF.

Regarding this clone: The same CDR3 can be traced to other DNA sequences in this sample. V usage is TRBV19 and J usage is TRBJ2-5; 8 bases align to TRBD2. The ends lost 3 bases at V and 5 bases at J; junction bases unmatched: 2. The CDR3 has 13 amino acids. Germline loops: CDR1 LNHDA, CDR2 SQIVND (reference sequence). The CDR3 sequence is CASSMRGAETQYF. CDR3 DNA sequence: TGTGCCAGTAGTATGCGGGGGGCGGAGACCCAGTACTTC.

The V gene is TRBV7-6, the J gene TRBJ2-3; D unresolved. Trimming cost V 5 bases and J 0 bases, with 12 bases left between them. The CDR3 loop spans 15 amino acids. Germline V CDR1 and CDR2: SGHVS, FNYEAQ. The CDR3 coding sequence is TGTGCCAGCAGCCCGGTGGGTCCTAGCACAGATACGCAGTATTTT. It yields the protein CASSPVGPSTDTQYF.

This chain uses TRBV6-6 with TRBJ2-6; no clear D gene. Germline CDR1 MNHNY, CDR2 SVGAGI (reference sequence). This CDR3 comprises 16 residues. The V and J ends lost 0 bases and 0 bases respectively, with 6 bases between them. CDR3 loop: CASSYSGYSGANVLTF. DNA for the CDR3: TGTGCCAGCAGTTACTCGGGTTACTCTGGGGCCAACGTCCTGACTTTC.

The chain carries TRBV5-1 and TRBJ2-7; D tentatively reads TRBD1 or TRBD2 (5 bases each). Deletions cut 0 bases from V and 4 bases from J, with 14 bases between. The CDR3 runs to 15 residues. The germline CDR1 and CDR2 sequences are SGHRS and YFSETQ. Here the CDR3 reads CASSLAPGPPYEQYF. The CDR3 DNA sequence: TGCGCCAGCAGCTTGGCCCCGGGACCTCCATACGAGCAGTACTTC.

This chain links TRBV5-5 with TRBJ2-5; D gene unclear. The CDR3 totals 13 residues. V lost 2 bases and J lost 1, with 6 bases in between. Germline V gene data show CDR1 as SGHKS and CDR2 as YYEKEE (reference sequence). The CDR3 spells CASSLGFQETQYF. CDR3 DNA: TGTGCCAGCAGCTTAGGGTTCCAAGAGACCCAGTACTTC. The full variable domain, with the rest looked up from reference TRBV5-5 and TRBJ2-5, is DAGVTQSPTHLIKTRGQQVTLRCSPISGHKSVSWYQQVLGQGPQFIFQYYEKEERGRGNFPDRFSARQFPNYSSELNVNALLLGDSALYLCASSLGFQETQYFGPGTRLLVL.

For the CDR3, the DNA is TGTGCCAGCAGCGTAGCGGAAGGAGATACGCAGTATTTT. As protein: CASSVAEGDTQYF. The rearrangement links TRBV5-4 to TRBJ2-3; a possible D gene is TRBD2 (6 bases). The CDR3 is 13 amino acids. Germline lookup yields CDR1 SGHNT and CDR2 YYREEE (reference sequence). V was shortened by 4 bases and J by 5 bases, with 11 bases between the two germline ends.

V gene TRBV19 combines with J gene TRBJ2-7; the D is unclear. The V end was cut by 8 bases, the J end by 3 bases, with 14 bases between. The CDR3 consists of 13 residues. Germline CDR1 is LNHDA and CDR2 is SQIVND (reference sequence). Here the CDR3 reads CASALKAFYEQYF. Here the CDR3 DNA reads TGTGCCAGTGCGCTCAAGGCCTTCTACGAGCAGTACTTC.

This clone was picked up one time. The chain links TRBV21-1 to TRBJ2-2; TRBD2 was called by the table and not checked on the DNA. TRBV21-1 is a recognized pseudogene. CDR3 size: 16 residues. The CDR3 loop reads CASSKVIRVETGELFF. As DNA, the CDR3 is TGTGCCAGCAGCAAAGTCATCCGAGTCGAGACCGGGGAGCTGTTTTTT.

The rearrangement links TRBV6-4 to TRBJ2-2; 8 bases agree with TRBD1. J gave up 4 bases and V 5 bases, and 9 bases lay outside the gene matches. CDR1 and CDR2 (germline): MRHNA, SNTAGT. This CDR3 is 16 amino acids long. The CDR3 spells CASSPRRGLSTGELFF. CDR3 in DNA: TGTGCCAGCAGTCCACGCAGGGGGCTGAGCACCGGGGAGCTGTTTTTT.

The J gene is TRBJ2-7, the V gene TRBV29-1; a possible D gene is TRBD2 (7 bases). Germline V gene sequence: CDR1 SQVTM, CDR2 ANQGSEA. Trimming shortened V by 3 bases and J by 6 bases, and 24 bases separated the two germline ends. The CDR3 consists of 16 residues. Written as DNA, the CDR3 is TGCAGCGTTGATGGGGGGGCAGGACAAGGCCCGGGCGAGCAGTACTTC. This codes for CSVDGGAGQGPGEQYF.

The chain couples TRBV5-4 to TRBJ1-1; D gene unclear. V lost 4 bases and J 11 bases, leaving 15 bases between the germline ends. The germline gives CDR1 SGHNT, CDR2 YYREEE (reference sequence). The CDR3 has 12 residues. The CDR3, as DNA: TGTGCCAGCAGCCGCGGATCAGGAACGGCTTTCTTT. Translation: CASSRGSGTAFF.

The chain links TRBV6-1 to TRBJ2-1; D might be TRBD1 (5 bases). The CDR3 sequence is 11 residues long. Trimming cost V 6 bases and J 8 bases, with 8 bases left between them. Germline CDR1 and CDR2: MNHNS and SASEGT. The CDR3 loop reads CASSRRDEQFF. For the CDR3, the DNA is TGTGCCAGCAGCCGCAGGGATGAGCAGTTCTTC.

This chain links TRBV19 with TRBJ1-2; D is undetermined. V gave up 6 bases and J gave up 14 bases, with 16 bases separating them. Looked up from germline, CDR1 is LNHDA and CDR2 is SQIVND (reference sequence). The CDR3 loop spans 11 amino acids. CDR3 in amino acids: CASSRTDRATF. In nucleotides, the CDR3 is TGTGCCAGTAGCAGGACCGACCGGGCTACCTTC.

This chain uses TRBV23-1 with TRBJ2-2, with D perhaps matching TRBD1 (7 bases). TRBV23-1 is noted as an ORF with a role that remains uncertain. The CDR3 totals 15 residues. V gave up 3 bases and J gave up 5 bases, with 13 bases separating them. DNA for the CDR3: TGCGCCAGCAGTCATAGGACAGGAGGGACCGGGGAGCTGTTTTTT. Its translation is CASSHRTGGTGELFF.

The chain links TRBV7-9 to TRBJ2-5, with D possibly TRBD1 on 6 matching bases. This CDR3 comprises 16 residues. V lost 5 bases to trimming and J lost 6 bases, with 22 bases between them. Looked up from germline, CDR1 is SEHNR and CDR2 is FQNEAQ (reference sequence). The CDR3 nucleotides are TGTGCCAGCAGCCCCCTACTATTGGCAGGGGAGAAGACCCAGTACTTC. Protein: CASSPLLLAGEKTQYF.